A selection of T cell receptor beta chains follows, all from one sample in a study of type 1 regulatory T cells. These receptors have no known antigen. TCRdb re-analysed the reads in MiXCR, keeping a single row per CDR3 protein. The table shows fewer than 80,000 distinct CDR3 sequences, with 20% occurring only once. Sequences were obtained from cultured type 1 regulatory T (Tr1) cells, either the whole culture or a sorted fraction (not recorded which). The receptors stem from a human donor in good health. The CDR3 runs from the conserved cysteine through the conserved F or W. The D gene is left open where the match is weak.

cdr3_aa d_call v_call
CSVDGGAGATDTQYF . TRBV29-1
CASSPLRWQGAPVTKNIQYF TRBD1 TRBV27
CASKQGVNTEAFF . TRBV5-1
CASSPLGQATTDTQYF . TRBV5-1
CASSLGRNYEQYF . TRBV3-1
CASSQPCWHNEQFF . TRBV23-1
CASSPRAAETVEQYF . TRBV6-1
CASSFRDRGRDEAFF TRBD1 TRBV7-8
CASSYSHGQGELFF TRBD1 TRBV6-5
CASSYSGLSEQYF . TRBV6-5
CASSPRRVGQPQHF . TRBV2
CAISDPGTPSSYNEQFF . TRBV10-3
CATSEYGDQPQHF . TRBV24-1
CASSLGQGEEAFF TRBD1 TRBV11-2
CASSPRGLASSYEQYF TRBD2 TRBV7-6
CAISGQENTEAFF . TRBV10-3
CSATTGGYTEAFF TRBD1 TRBV20-1